The sequence of this TCR beta chain was determined in a study of control samples from healthy donors and cancer patients. TCRdb's table, derived via immunoSEQ multiplex PCR, lists solely in-frame clones and lacks some. In the table there are approximately 140,000 clones, over 85% of which are singletons. The V end lost 0 bases, the J end lost 5 bases, and 12 bases lay between the germline ends. This CDR3 spans 15 amino acids. Germline-derived CDR1 and CDR2 are SGDLS and YYNGEE. The V gene is TRBV9, the J gene TRBJ2-1; D is unclear. Sequencing was carried out using blood. This TCR was sampled from a young man in good health. CDR3 DNA: TGTGCCAGCAGCGTAGGGGCCCCGAGCCACAATGAGCAGTTCTTC. The encoded protein is CASSVGAPSHNEQFF.